This T cell receptor beta chain was obtained from a study of STAT5B mutations in CD4+ large granular lymphocyte leukemia. Study-level points and caveats: Patient CD4-sorted repertoires stayed more clonal than healthy ones after leukemic-clone removal.

The survey-level immunoSEQ assay was used. Profiled with immunoSEQ multiplex PCR; TCRdb holds only in-frame clones, not every one. The sample carries tens of thousands of clones, roughly 72% recorded once. This CDR3 comprises 11 residues. CDR1 MNHNY and CDR2 SVGAGI come from the germline V gene (reference sequence). Points on this clone: Its antigen is not identified. A junction boundary mismatches the germline segment, possibly from a read error.

The TCR originated in a human donor in good health. This rearrangement joins TRBV6-6 to TRBJ2-1; D is uncertain. What was sequenced was CD4+ T cells from blood buffy coats. CDR3 sequence: CASSSFNEQFF. In DNA form, the CDR3 reads TGTGCCAGCAGTTCCTTCAATGAGCAGTTCTTC.